Below, 12 T cell receptor beta chains from the same sample are listed, as sequenced in a study of read filtering for tumor transcriptome and immune sequencing. The library was built from about 400 ng RNA with molecular barcoded adaptors for alpha/delta and beta/gamma chains. Via MiXCR, TCRdb re-called the reads, giving one row per CDR3 protein. The table records about 35,000 distinct CDR3 sequences, roughly an eighth of them present only once. Sequenced material: a population of CD138-negative cells sorted from bone marrow. Receptors originate from a donor at least 40 years old with multiple myeloma.

This clonotype was seen at least ten times. V and J are TRBV4-1 and TRBJ1-2; the D gene is possibly TRBD1 (5 bases). V was pared by 0 bases and J by 4 bases, with 15 bases between. This CDR3 has 16 amino acids. CDR1 is MGHRA and CDR2 is YSYEKL in the germline V gene. CDR3 sequence: CASSQDREGTGYGYTF. The DNA of the CDR3 is TGCGCCAGCAGCCAAGATAGAGAGGGGACGGGCTATGGCTACACCTTC.

Regarding this clonotype: A single base separates this from a much larger clone, so it may be a read error. The chain joins TRBV18 to TRBJ2-5; D is ambiguous. CDR1 and CDR2 from the germline V gene are KGHSH and LQKENI. CDR3 length equals 14 residues. This chain's CDR3 is CGSSPGSEKETQYF. The DNA for the CDR3 is TGTGGCAGCTCACCAGGCAGCGAGAAAGAGACCCAGTACTTC.

This clonotype was seen at least ten times. The chain is built from TRBV7-2 and TRBJ1-1; D gene ambiguous. This CDR3 contains 17 residues. The V gene's germline CDR1 is SGHTA and CDR2 FQGNSA. Trimming removed 1 base from V and 0 bases from J, with 15 bases in between. This chain's CDR3 is CASSLVSRIGMNTEAFF. In DNA form, the CDR3 reads TGTGCCAGCAGCTTAGTTTCCCGTATCGGCATGAACACTGAAGCTTTCTTT.

This clonotype was counted ten times or more. The CDR3 DNA reads as TGCAGCGTCCGGACAGGGGGCTACGAGCAGTACTTC. Translated: CSVRTGGYEQYF. The chain links TRBV29-1 to TRBJ2-7; 10 nucleotides line up with TRBD1. CDR1 and CDR2 from the germline V gene are SQVTM and ANQGSEA. V dropped 6 bases and J dropped 3; count of bases not matched to a gene: 2. The CDR3 is 12 amino acids.

This clonotype appeared a few times. This sequence is one base from a far larger clone and is likely a read error. The chain recombines TRBV6-5 with TRBJ2-1, with a possible D match to TRBD2 (6 bases). The CDR3 is made up of 15 amino acids. Germline V lookup: CDR1 MNHEY, CDR2 SVGAGI. CDR3 loop: CASSWAGTSRNGQFF. CDR3 in DNA: TGTGCCAGCAGTTGGGCTGGGACTTCGAGGAATGGGCAGTTCTTC.

With respect to this clonotype: Since a far larger clone is one base different, this is likely a read error. V is TRBV6-5 and J is TRBJ2-1, with 12 bases identical to TRBD2. The CDR3 totals 14 residues. Trimming took 10 bases from V and 7 from J; bases not matched to a gene: 8. Per the germline V gene, CDR1 is MNHEY and CDR2 is SVGAGI. The CDR3 bases are TGTGCCAACAGAACTAGCGGGGGGTTTAATGAGCAGTTCTTC. Amino acid sequence: CANRTSGGFNEQFF.

The chain is built from TRBV19 and TRBJ2-6; no clear D gene. The V gene lost 4 bases and the J gene lost 4 bases, with 8 bases spanning the gap. Germline CDR1 LNHDA, CDR2 SQIVND (reference sequence). The CDR3 length is 14 residues. CDR3 in DNA: TGTGCCAGTAGTAGAGATACCGGGGCCAACGTCCTGACTTTC. Translated, it gives CASSRDTGANVLTF. The full variable domain, completed using reference TRBV19 and TRBJ2-6, is DGGITQSPKYLFRKEGQNVTLSCEQNLNHDAMYWYRQDPGQGLRLIYYSQIVNDFQKGDIAEGYSVSREKKESFPLTVTSAQKNPTAFYLCASSRDTGANVLTFGAGSRLTVL.

The rearrangement links TRBV3-1 to TRBJ1-1; D remains unclear. V lost 0 bases, J lost 11 bases, and 16 bases lay in between. This CDR3 comprises 14 residues. The V gene's germline CDR1 is LGHDT and CDR2 YNNKEL (reference sequence). CDR3 in DNA: TGTGCCAGCAGCCAAGATCCGGGGTCCCGGGCGGCTTTCTTT. Its protein is CASSQDPGSRAAFF.

This clonotype was counted many times. The CDR3, as DNA: TGTGCCAGCCTCACGCCAGAAGAGACCCAGTACTTC. Amino acid sequence: CASLTPEETQYF. The V gene is TRBV7-9, the J gene TRBJ2-5; D not certain. The V end was cut by 8 bases, the J end by 3 bases, with 10 bases between. The CDR3 is made up of 12 amino acids. Germline V gene lookup returns CDR1 SEHNR and CDR2 FQNEAQ (reference sequence).

Note on this clonotype: A read error may be the cause here, since a much bigger clone is one base away. The conserved phenylalanine or tryptophan normally closing the CDR3 is absent here, so this likely arose from a read error. This chain uses TRBV5-1 with TRBJ2-5, with D unresolved. This CDR3 comprises 13 residues. CDR1 is SGHRS, CDR2 YFSETQ, per germline. Between the trimmed V and J ends, which lost 4 bases and 5 bases, there was a span of 12 bases. The CDR3 loop is CASSTATRETQYL. As DNA, the CDR3 is TGCGCCAGCAGCACGGCCACGCGGGAGACCCAGTACCTC.

A word on this clonotype: A read error likely explains this, since a far larger clone differs by one base. This sequence joins TRBV11-2 and TRBJ1-1, with unresolved D. V shed 3 bases and J shed 3 bases, with 11 bases lying between them. Germline-derived CDR1 and CDR2 are SGHAT and FQNNGV. This CDR3 comprises 14 residues. CDR3 residues: CASSLDLGDTEAFF. The CDR3 DNA follows: TGTGCCAGCAGCTTGGACTTAGGAGACACTGAAGCTTTCTTT.

Ten or more counts support this clonotype. The chain carries TRBV7-9 and TRBJ2-6; D not certain. Germline CDR1 reads SEHNR; CDR2 reads FQNEAQ (reference sequence). Trimming took 8 bases from V and 3 from J, leaving 8 bases between them. The length of the CDR3 is 13 residues. For the CDR3, the DNA is TGTGCCAGCTCTGAGAGTGGGGCCAACGTCCTGACTTTC. It encodes CASSESGANVLTF.